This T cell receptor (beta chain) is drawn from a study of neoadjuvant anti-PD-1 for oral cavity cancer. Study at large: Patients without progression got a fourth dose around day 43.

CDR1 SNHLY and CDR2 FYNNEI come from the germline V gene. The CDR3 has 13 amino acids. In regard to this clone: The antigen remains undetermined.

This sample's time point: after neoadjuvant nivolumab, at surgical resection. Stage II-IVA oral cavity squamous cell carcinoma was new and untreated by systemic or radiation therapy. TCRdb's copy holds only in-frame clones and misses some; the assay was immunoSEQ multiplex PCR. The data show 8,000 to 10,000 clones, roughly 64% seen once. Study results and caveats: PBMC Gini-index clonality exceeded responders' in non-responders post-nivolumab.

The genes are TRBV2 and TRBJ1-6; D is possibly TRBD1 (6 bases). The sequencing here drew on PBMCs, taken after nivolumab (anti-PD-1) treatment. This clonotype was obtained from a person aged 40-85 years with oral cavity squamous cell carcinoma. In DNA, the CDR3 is TGTGCTGGGGGCAGGGGCTATAATTCACCCCTCCACTTT. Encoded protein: CAGGRGYNSPLHF. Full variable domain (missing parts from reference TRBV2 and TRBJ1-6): EPEVTQTPSHQVTQMGQEVILRCVPISNHLYFYWYRQILGQKVEFLVSFYNNEISEKSEIFDDQFSVERPDGSNFTLKIRSTKLEDSAMYFCAGGRGYNSPLHFGNGTRLTVT.